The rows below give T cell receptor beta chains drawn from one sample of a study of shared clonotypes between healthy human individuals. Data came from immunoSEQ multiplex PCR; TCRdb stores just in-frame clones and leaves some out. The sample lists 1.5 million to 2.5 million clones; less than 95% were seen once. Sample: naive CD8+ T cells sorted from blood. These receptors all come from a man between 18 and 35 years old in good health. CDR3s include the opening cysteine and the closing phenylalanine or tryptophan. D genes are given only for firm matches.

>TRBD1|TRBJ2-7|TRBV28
TGTGCCAGCAGTTACCTAGGGGGCACCTCCTACGAGCAGTACTTC
CASSYLGGTSYEQYF
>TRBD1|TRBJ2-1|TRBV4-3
TGCGCCAGCAGCCAACTTACAGGGGGCGATGAGCAGTTCTTC
CASSQLTGGDEQFF
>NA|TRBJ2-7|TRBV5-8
TGTGCCAGCAGCTTGAGGGGTTACGAGCAGTACTTC
CASSLRGYEQYF
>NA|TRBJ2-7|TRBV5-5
TGTGCCAGCAGCTTCGACGGGGGCGAGCAGTACTTC
CASSFDGGEQYF
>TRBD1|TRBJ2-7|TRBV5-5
TGTGCCAGCAGCCCACGGACAGGGGGCCTCCCCTACGACGAGCAGTACTTC
CASSPRTGGLPYDEQYF
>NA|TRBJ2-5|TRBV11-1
TGTGCCAGCAGCCGCACCGGGTTTAAAGAGACCCAGTACTTC
CASSRTGFKETQYF
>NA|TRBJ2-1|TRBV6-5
TGTGCCAGCAGTTTACTAGCTTTCAATGAGCAGTTCTTC
CASSLLAFNEQFF
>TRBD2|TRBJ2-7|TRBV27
TGTGCCAGCAGTTTCAACCCAGCGGGAGTGGACGAGCAGTACTTC
CASSFNPAGVDEQYF
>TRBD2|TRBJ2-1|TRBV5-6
TGTGCCAGCAGCTTGGGACTAGCGGTCCATGAGCAGTTCTTC
CASSLGLAVHEQFF
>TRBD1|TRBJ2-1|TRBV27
TGTGCCAGCAAAGGGGGCCTGGATGAGCAGTTCTTC
CASKGGLDEQFF
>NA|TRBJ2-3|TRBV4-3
TGCGCCAGCAGCCAAGATCGGGGGCTCACAGATACGCAGTATTTT
CASSQDRGLTDTQYF
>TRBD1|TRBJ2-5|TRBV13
TGTGCCAGCAGCAAGGACAGGGGACTTCAAGAGACCCAGTACTTC
CASSKDRGLQETQYF
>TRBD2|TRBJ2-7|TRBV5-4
TGTGCCAGCAGGTTTAGCGGGGGCTCCTACGAGCAGTACTTC
CASRFSGGSYEQYF